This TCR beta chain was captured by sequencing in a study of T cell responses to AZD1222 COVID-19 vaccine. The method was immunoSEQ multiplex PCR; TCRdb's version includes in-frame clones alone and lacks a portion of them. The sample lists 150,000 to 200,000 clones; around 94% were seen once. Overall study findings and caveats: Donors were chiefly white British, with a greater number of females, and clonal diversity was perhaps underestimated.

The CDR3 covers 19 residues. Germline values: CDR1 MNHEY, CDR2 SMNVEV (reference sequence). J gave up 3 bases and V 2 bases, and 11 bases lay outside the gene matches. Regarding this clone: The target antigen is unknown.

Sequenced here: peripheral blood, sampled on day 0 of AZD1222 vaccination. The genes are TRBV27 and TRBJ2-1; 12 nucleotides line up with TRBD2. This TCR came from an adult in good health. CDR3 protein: CASSLTASGGLAGYNEQFF. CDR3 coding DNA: TGTGCCAGCAGTTTAACGGCATCGGGGGGACTAGCGGGCTACAATGAGCAGTTCTTC.